This TCR beta chain was profiled in a study of identical twins. Study results and limitations: Twins' excess sharing was less marked for out-of-frame beta sequences. A cross-sectional statistical analysis, not follow-up of the same donors, supported the conclusions.

Trimming pared 3 bases from V and 2 bases from J, leaving 14 bases between. Germline V CDR1 and CDR2: SGHKS, YYEKEE (reference sequence). This CDR3 spans 16 amino acids. A universal primer site was incorporated via template switching, and the cDNA contained unique molecular identifiers. TCRdb itself ran the 5' RACE reads through MiXCR, one entry per CDR3 protein. The sample has around 1.7 million distinct CDR3 sequences, about 32% seen once. Turning to this clonotype: What it binds is unknown.

The origin of this receptor is a newborn girl in good health. Material: cord blood. V gene TRBV5-5 combines with J gene TRBJ1-4, with D perhaps TRBD1 (5 bases). The CDR3 coding sequence is TGTGCCAGCAGCTGGGGATATGGGGCGACTAATGAAAAACTGTTTTTT. Residues: CASSWGYGATNEKLFF.